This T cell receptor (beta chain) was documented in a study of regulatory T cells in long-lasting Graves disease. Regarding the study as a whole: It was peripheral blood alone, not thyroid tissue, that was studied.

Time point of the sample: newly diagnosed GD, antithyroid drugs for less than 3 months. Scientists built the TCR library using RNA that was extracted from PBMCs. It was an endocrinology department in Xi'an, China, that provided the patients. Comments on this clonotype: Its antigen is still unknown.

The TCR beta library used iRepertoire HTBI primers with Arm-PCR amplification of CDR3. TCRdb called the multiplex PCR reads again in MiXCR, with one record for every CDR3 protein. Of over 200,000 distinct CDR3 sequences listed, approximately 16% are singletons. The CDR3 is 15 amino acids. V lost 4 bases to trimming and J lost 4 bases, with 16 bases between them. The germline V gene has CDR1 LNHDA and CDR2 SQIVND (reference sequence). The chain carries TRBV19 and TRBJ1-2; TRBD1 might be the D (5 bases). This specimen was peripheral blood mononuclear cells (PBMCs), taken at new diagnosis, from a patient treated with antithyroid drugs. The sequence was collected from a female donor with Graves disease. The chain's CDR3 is CASSKVWGSGYGYTF. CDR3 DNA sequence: TGTGCCAGTAGTAAGGTCTGGGGCTCTGGCTATGGCTACACCTTC.